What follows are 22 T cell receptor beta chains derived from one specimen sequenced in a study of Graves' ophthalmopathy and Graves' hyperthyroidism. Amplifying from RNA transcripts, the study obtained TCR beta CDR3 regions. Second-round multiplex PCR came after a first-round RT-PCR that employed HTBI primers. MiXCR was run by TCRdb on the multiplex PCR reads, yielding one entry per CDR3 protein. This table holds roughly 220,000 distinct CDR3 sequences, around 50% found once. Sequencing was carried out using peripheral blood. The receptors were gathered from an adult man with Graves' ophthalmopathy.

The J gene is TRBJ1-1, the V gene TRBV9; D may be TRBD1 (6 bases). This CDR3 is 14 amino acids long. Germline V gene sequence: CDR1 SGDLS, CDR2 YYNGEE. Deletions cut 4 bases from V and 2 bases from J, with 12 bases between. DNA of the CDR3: TGTGCCAGCAGCCCGGGACACTTTAACACTGAAGCTTTCTTT. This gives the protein CASSPGHFNTEAFF.

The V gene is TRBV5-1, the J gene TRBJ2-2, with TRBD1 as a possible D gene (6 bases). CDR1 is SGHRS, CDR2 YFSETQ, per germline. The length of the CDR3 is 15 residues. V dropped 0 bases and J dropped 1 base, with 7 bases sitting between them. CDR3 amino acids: CASSLVGQNTGELFF. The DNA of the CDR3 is TGCGCCAGCAGCTTGGTGGGACAGAACACCGGGGAGCTGTTTTTT.

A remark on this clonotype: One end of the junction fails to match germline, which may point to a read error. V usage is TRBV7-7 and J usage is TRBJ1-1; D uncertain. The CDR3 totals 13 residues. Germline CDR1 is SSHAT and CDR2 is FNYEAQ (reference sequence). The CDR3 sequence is CASSFGEGTEAFF. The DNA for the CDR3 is TGTGCTAGCAGCTTTGGTGAAGGAACTGAAGCTTTCTTT.

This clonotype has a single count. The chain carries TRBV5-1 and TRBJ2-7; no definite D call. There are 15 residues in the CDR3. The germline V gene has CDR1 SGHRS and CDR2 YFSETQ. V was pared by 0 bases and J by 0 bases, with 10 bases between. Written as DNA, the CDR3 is TGCGCCAGCAGCTTGGGGCTGGGGAACTCCTACGAGCAGTACTTC. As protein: CASSLGLGNSYEQYF.

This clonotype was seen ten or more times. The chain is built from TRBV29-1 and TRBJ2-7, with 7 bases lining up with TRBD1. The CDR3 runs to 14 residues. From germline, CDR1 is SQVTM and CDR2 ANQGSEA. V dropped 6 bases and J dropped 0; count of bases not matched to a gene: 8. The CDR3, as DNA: TGCAGCGTGGGGACAGAACTAAGCTCCTACGAGCAGTACTTC. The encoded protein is CSVGTELSSYEQYF.

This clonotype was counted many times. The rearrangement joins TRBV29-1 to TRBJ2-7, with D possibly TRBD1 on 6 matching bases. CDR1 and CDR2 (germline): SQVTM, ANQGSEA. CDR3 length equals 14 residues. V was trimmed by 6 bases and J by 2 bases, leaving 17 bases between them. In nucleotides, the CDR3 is TGCAGCGTGCCTGGACAGCGAGATCCCTACGAGCAGTACTTC. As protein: CSVPGQRDPYEQYF.

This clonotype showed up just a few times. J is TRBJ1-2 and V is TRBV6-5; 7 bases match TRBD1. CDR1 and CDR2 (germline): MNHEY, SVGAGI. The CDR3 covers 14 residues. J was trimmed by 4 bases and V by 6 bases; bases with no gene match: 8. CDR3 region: CASSRRQGAYGYTF. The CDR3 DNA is TGTGCCAGCAGCCGACGACAGGGCGCCTATGGCTACACCTTC.

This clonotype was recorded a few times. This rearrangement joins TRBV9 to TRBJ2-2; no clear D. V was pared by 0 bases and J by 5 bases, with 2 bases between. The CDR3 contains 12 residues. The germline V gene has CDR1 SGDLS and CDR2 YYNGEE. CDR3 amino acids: CASSVETGELFF. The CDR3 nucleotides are TGTGCCAGCAGCGTAGAGACCGGGGAGCTGTTTTTT.

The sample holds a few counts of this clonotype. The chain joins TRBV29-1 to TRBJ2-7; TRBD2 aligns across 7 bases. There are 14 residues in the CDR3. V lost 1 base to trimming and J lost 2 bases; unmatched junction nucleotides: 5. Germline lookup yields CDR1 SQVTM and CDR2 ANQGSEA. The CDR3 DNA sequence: TGCAGCGTTGAAGGAGGGAGGGGAGCCTACGAGCAGTACTTC. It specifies CSVEGGRGAYEQYF.

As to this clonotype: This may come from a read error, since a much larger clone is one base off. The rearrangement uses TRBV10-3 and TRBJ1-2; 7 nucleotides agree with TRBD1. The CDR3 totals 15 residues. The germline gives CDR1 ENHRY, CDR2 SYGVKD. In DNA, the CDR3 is TGTGCCATCAGTGATTTGGGCAGGGGGATTGATGGCTACGCCTTC. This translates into CAISDLGRGIDGYAF.

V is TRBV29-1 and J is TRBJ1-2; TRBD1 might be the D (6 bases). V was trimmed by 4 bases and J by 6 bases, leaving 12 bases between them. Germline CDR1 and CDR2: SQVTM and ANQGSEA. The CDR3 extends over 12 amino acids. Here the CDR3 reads CSVGGGRDGYTF. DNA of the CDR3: TGCAGCGTTGGTGGGGGCAGGGATGGCTACACCTTC. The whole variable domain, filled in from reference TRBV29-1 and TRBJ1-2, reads SAVISQKPSRDICQRGTSLTIQCQVDSQVTMMFWYRQQPGQSLTLIATANQGSEATYESGFVIDKFPISRPNLTFSTLTVSNMSPEDSSIYLCSVGGGRDGYTFGSGTRLTVV.

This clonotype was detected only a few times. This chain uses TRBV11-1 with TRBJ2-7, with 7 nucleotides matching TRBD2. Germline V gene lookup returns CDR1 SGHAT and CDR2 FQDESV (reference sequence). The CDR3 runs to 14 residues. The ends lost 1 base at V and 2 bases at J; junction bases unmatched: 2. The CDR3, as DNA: TGTGCCAGCAGCTTAGAGGGACTAACCTACGAGCAGTACTTC. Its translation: CASSLEGLTYEQYF.

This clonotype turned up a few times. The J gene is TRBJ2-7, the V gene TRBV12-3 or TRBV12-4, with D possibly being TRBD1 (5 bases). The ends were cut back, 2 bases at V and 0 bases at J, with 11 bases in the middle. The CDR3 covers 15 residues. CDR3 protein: CASSLRGQSSYEQYF. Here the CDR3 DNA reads TGTGCCAGCAGTTTAAGGGGCCAGAGCTCCTACGAGCAGTACTTC.

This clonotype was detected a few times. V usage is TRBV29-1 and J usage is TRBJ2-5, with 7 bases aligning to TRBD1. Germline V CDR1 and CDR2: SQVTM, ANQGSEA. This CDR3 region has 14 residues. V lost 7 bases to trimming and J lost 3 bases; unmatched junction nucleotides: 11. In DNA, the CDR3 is TGCAGCGGCAACCTTCAGCAGGGGGAAGAGACCCAGTACTTC. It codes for CSGNLQQGEETQYF.

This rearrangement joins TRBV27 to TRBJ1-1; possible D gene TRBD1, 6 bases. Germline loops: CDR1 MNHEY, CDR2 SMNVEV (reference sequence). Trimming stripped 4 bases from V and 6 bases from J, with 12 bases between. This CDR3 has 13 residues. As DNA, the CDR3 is TGTGCCAGCAGTTACAGCGGGACACCTGAAGCTTTCTTT. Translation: CASSYSGTPEAFF.

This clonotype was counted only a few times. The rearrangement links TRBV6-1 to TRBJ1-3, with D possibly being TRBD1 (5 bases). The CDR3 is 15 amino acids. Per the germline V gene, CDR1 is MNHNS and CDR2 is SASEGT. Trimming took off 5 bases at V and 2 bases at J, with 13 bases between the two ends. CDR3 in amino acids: CASSLTGTPGNTIYF. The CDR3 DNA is TGTGCCAGCAGTTTAACCGGGACTCCTGGAAACACCATATATTTT.

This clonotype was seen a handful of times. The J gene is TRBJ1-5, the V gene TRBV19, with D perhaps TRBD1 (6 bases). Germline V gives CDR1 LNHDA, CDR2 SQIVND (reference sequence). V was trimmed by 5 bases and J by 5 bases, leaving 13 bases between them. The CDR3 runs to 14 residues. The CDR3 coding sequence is TGTGCCAGTAGTCCACAGGGTGGGGATCAGCCCCAGCATTTT. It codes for CASSPQGGDQPQHF.

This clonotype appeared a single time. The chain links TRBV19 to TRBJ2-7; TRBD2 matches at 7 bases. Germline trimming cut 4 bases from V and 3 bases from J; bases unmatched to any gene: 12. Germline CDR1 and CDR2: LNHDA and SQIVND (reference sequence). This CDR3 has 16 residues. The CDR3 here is CASSTLRSGTNYEQYF. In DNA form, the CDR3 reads TGTGCCAGTAGTACCCTACGGAGCGGGACTAACTACGAGCAGTACTTC.

CDR3 DNA: TGTGCCAGTAGTTTTACAGGGGGCCTCGACGAGCAGTACTTC. It specifies CASSFTGGLDEQYF. V is TRBV19 and J is TRBJ2-7; 9 nucleotides match TRBD1. This CDR3 contains 14 residues. Trimming removed 5 bases from V and 5 bases from J; junction bases left unmatched: 7. Per germline, CDR1 LNHDA and CDR2 SQIVND (reference sequence). Combining the CDR3 with reference TRBV19 and TRBJ2-7 gives the whole variable domain DGGITQSPKYLFRKEGQNVTLSCEQNLNHDAMYWYRQDPGQGLRLIYYSQIVNDFQKGDIAEGYSVSREKKESFPLTVTSAQKNPTAFYLCASSFTGGLDEQYFGPGTRLTVT.

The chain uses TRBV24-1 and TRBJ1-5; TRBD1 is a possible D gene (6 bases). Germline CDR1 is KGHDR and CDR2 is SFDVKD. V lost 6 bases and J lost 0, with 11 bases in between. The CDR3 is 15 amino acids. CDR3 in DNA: TGTGCCACCAGTCCCCAGGGGAATAGCAATCAGCCCCAGCATTTT. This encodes CATSPQGNSNQPQHF.

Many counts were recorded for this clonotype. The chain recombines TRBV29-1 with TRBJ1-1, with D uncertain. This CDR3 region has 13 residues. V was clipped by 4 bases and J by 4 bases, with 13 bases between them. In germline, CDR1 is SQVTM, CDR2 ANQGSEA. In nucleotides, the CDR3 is TGCAGCGTTGTGAGGCAGTACCGCACTGAAGCTTTCTTT. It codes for CSVVRQYRTEAFF.

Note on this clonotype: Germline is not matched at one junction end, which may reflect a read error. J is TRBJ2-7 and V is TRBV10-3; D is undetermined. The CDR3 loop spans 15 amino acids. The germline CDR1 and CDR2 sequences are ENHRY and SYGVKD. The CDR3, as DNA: TGTGCCAGCAGTTATTCCTCCGGTGTGTCCTACGAGCAGTACTTC. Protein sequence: CASSYSSGVSYEQYF.